What follows are 12 T cell receptor beta chains derived from one specimen sequenced in a study of CD8 T cells in Susac syndrome. Reverse transcription used about 0.45 to 1 ug RNA and random hexamers. Via MiXCR, TCRdb re-called the immunoSEQ multiplex PCR reads, giving one row per CDR3 protein. In the table there are approximately 100,000 distinct CDR3 sequences, 85% to 95% of which are singletons. Source material: CD4+ T cells from PBMCs. The receptor set was obtained from a human donor in good health.

The V call is TRBV6-5, the J call TRBJ1-6, with D tentatively TRBD1 (5 bases). This CDR3 is 13 amino acids long. Trimming left V 11 bases short and J 9 bases short, with 17 bases between. Germline CDR1 reads MNHEY; CDR2 reads SVGAGI. CDR3 residues: CAAYGGSGSPLHF. The CDR3 coding sequence is TGTGCCGCCTACGGGGGGTCCGGTTCACCCCTCCACTTT.

The chain is built from TRBV4-1 and TRBJ2-7; D assignment may be TRBD1 or TRBD2 (5 bases each). The V end was cut by 0 bases, the J end by 3 bases, with 12 bases between. Germline CDR1 MGHRA, CDR2 YSYEKL. CDR3 length equals 15 residues. The CDR3 loop is CASSQESGTYYEQYF. The CDR3 nucleotides read TGCGCCAGCAGCCAAGAATCGGGGACCTACTACGAGCAGTACTTC.

V gene TRBV27 combines with J gene TRBJ2-3, with 8 bases matching TRBD1. J was trimmed by 2 bases and V by 4 bases; bases with no gene match: 11. Germline V CDR1 and CDR2: MNHEY, SMNVEV (reference sequence). This CDR3 contains 17 residues. Written as DNA, the CDR3 is TGTGCCAGCAGTTCCGTTCGGGGGACAGGCCCCACAGATACGCAGTATTTT. Its protein product is CASSSVRGTGPTDTQYF.

This clonotype has a handful of counts. This rearrangement joins TRBV7-2 to TRBJ1-6; 9 nucleotides match TRBD1. V trimming: 7 bases; J trimming: 9 bases; junction bases outside the gene matches: 13. This CDR3 is 16 amino acids long. The germline gives CDR1 SGHTA, CDR2 FQGNSA. CDR3 sequence (DNA): TGTGCCAGCAATACAACGGTGGGACAGGGATTTTCACCCCTCCACTTT. It specifies CASNTTVGQGFSPLHF.

In DNA form, the CDR3 reads TGTGCCAGCAGCCCTACAAGCTTGACCTACGAGCAGTACTTC. This codes for CASSPTSLTYEQYF. V and J are TRBV28 and TRBJ2-7; no clear D gene. Between the trimmed V and J ends, which lost 6 bases and 2 bases, there was a span of 14 bases. Germline CDR1 and CDR2: MDHEN and SYDVKM. The CDR3 runs 14 residues.

This CDR3 is CASSPGTGVREQYF. The CDR3 coding sequence is TGCGCCAGCAGCCCGGGGACAGGTGTCCGCGAGCAGTACTTC. The rearrangement links TRBV5-1 to TRBJ2-7; TRBD1 matches at 8 bases. Germline lookup yields CDR1 SGHRS and CDR2 YFSETQ. The CDR3 is made up of 14 amino acids. J lost 6 bases, V lost 4 bases, and 9 bases had no gene match.

The chain recombines TRBV6-5 with TRBJ1-5, with D perhaps matching TRBD1 (6 bases). Germline V gene sequence: CDR1 MNHEY, CDR2 SVGAGI. V lost 11 bases and J lost 2, with 13 bases in between. CDR3 length: 13 amino acids. The CDR3 region has the DNA TGTGCCGCAGGGGTGGTTGGCAATCAGCCCCAGCATTTT. Translating gives CAAGVVGNQPQHF.

The chain uses TRBV7-2 and TRBJ2-3; no clear D. Trimming took off 3 bases at V and 3 bases at J, with 4 bases between the two ends. Germline V CDR1 and CDR2: SGHTA, FQGNSA. The CDR3 runs 12 residues. The CDR3 protein is CASSFMTDTQYF. In nucleotides, the CDR3 is TGTGCCAGCAGCTTTATGACAGATACGCAGTATTTT.

This clonotype was detected only once. This chain connects TRBV7-2 to TRBJ2-1, with 10 bases matching TRBD2. Germline V gene data show CDR1 as SGHTA and CDR2 as FQGNSA. The length of the CDR3 is 16 residues. J was trimmed by 6 bases and V by 5 bases; bases with no gene match: 10. The CDR3 DNA follows: TGTGCCAGCAGCCTGTTCTCCAGCGGGGGGGCCAATGAGCAGTTCTTC. Its protein is CASSLFSSGGANEQFF.

The chain uses TRBV23-1 and TRBJ2-6, with 9 bases identical to TRBD1. Being an ORF, TRBV23-1 has a function that is uncertain. With V trimmed by 4 bases and J by 0 bases, 7 bases remained unmatched. The length of the CDR3 is 18 residues. CDR3 region: CASSRPRDRVSGANVLTF. CDR3 sequence (DNA): TGCGCCAGCAGTCGACCCCGGGACAGGGTCTCTGGGGCCAACGTCCTGACTTTC.

This sequence joins TRBV6-1 and TRBJ2-3; D not certain. V was clipped by 7 bases and J by 0 bases, with 17 bases between them. Germline values: CDR1 MNHNS, CDR2 SASEGT. This CDR3 comprises 16 residues. The CDR3 nucleotides are TGTGCCAGCACCCAAGTTGGGTTCTCTAGCACAGATACGCAGTATTTT. Translating gives CASTQVGFSSTDTQYF.

This chain joins TRBV25-1 and TRBJ2-1; D possibly corresponds to TRBD1 (6 bases). V dropped 5 bases and J dropped 9 bases, with 17 bases sitting between them. Germline CDR1 and CDR2: MGHDK and SYGVNS. This CDR3 is 14 amino acids long. This chain's CDR3 is CASSSTRQGSEQFF. Here the CDR3 DNA reads TGTGCCAGCAGTTCAACCCGGCAGGGGAGTGAGCAGTTCTTC.